One sample yielded the 18 T cell receptor beta chains listed below, sequenced in a study of T cell repertoires in cytomegalovirus infection. Via MiXCR, TCRdb re-called the reads, giving one row per CDR3 protein. The sample yields nearly 650,000 distinct CDR3 sequences, 24% seen once. The sequencing input was CD8+ T cells from PBMCs. Every receptor here comes from a human donor in good health (CMV status not recorded). Some clones in this sample may be carry-over from other donors' samples.

As DNA, the CDR3 is TGCGCCAGCAGCCAGACCTTGGACAGCTTGAACACTGAAGCTTTCTTT. Translated: CASSQTLDSLNTEAFF. The chain is built from TRBV4-3 and TRBJ1-1; TRBD1 is a possible D gene (6 bases). Germline-derived CDR1 and CDR2 are LGHNA and YSLEER. This CDR3 is built from 16 residues. Deletions cut 3 bases from V and 0 bases from J, with 14 bases between.

This clonotype appeared many times. The chain has TRBV20-1 and TRBJ2-3; maybe TRBD1 (6 bases). Germline CDR1 DFQATT, CDR2 SNEGSKA (reference sequence). This CDR3 has 16 amino acids. V lost 6 bases, J lost 0 bases, and 19 bases lay in between. Here the CDR3 DNA reads TGCAGTGCCCAGCACCCTGACAGGCCTAGCACAGATACGCAGTATTTT. It encodes CSAQHPDRPSTDTQYF.

There are a few counts of this clonotype. CDR3 residues: CASSSVGLMNTEAFF. In DNA form, the CDR3 reads TGTGCCAGCAGCTCCGTCGGCCTAATGAACACTGAAGCTTTCTTT. This chain joins TRBV14 and TRBJ1-1, with D hard to call. This CDR3 region has 15 residues. V was cut by 5 bases and J by 0 bases, with 13 bases left in between. Germline CDR1 SGHDN, CDR2 FVKESK.

The chain has TRBV20-1 and TRBJ1-1, with 9 nucleotides matching TRBD1. The ends lost 6 bases at V and 8 bases at J; junction bases unmatched: 7. Germline CDR1 reads DFQATT; CDR2 reads SNEGSKA (reference sequence). CDR3 length: 12 residues. CDR3 bases: TGCAGTGCGCCGACAGGGGGGAGAGAAGCTTTCTTT. As protein: CSAPTGGREAFF.

This clonotype has just a few counts. This chain connects TRBV20-1 to TRBJ2-1; 8 bases agree with TRBD1. The V segment lost 6 bases and the J segment 5 bases; nucleotides outside the gene matches: 12. The CDR3 has 15 amino acids. Germline V lookup: CDR1 DFQATT, CDR2 SNEGSKA (reference sequence). The CDR3 bases are TGCAGTGCCCCAGACCCGGACAGGGCCCACAATGAGCAGTTCTTC. It specifies CSAPDPDRAHNEQFF.

Concerning this clonotype itself: Given a much more abundant clone one base away, this may be a read error. The chain has TRBV11-3 and TRBJ2-3; 9 bases are shared with TRBD1. CDR3 length: 17 amino acids. Germline trimming cut 6 bases from V and 8 bases from J; bases unmatched to any gene: 18. Germline assignment: CDR1 SGHNT and CDR2 YENEEA. The CDR3 DNA reads TGTGCCAGCAGTCTCTGGGACAGGGACGGAGGCCCAGTTACGCAGTATTTT. Its translation is CASSLWDRDGGPVTQYF.

This chain links TRBV28 with TRBJ1-5, with TRBD1 as a possible D gene (6 bases). This CDR3 contains 14 residues. The germline V gene encodes CDR1 MDHEN and CDR2 SYDVKM. V lost 2 bases and J lost 3, with 8 bases in between. This CDR3 is CASSLDRLNQPQHF. The CDR3 DNA is TGTGCCAGCAGTTTAGACAGGCTCAATCAGCCCCAGCATTTT.

This clonotype was seen more than once but under ten times. This chain links TRBV29-1 with TRBJ2-5; TRBD2 aligns across 9 bases. With V trimmed by 1 base and J by 1 base, 7 bases remained unmatched. The CDR3 totals 16 residues. CDR1 is SQVTM and CDR2 is ANQGSEA in the germline V gene. The DNA for the CDR3 is TGCAGCGTTGAAGGCTTTAGCGGGGGCCTCCAAGAGACCCAGTACTTC. It encodes CSVEGFSGGLQETQYF. The complete variable domain, with remaining parts taken from reference TRBV29-1 and TRBJ2-5, reads SAVISQKPSRDICQRGTSLTIQCQVDSQVTMMFWYRQQPGQSLTLIATANQGSEATYESGFVIDKFPISRPNLTFSTLTVSNMSPEDSSIYLCSVEGFSGGLQETQYFGPGTRLLVL.

The rearrangement uses TRBV28 and TRBJ2-5; D not resolved. Germline loops: CDR1 MDHEN, CDR2 SYDVKM. This CDR3 region has 13 residues. Trimming shortened V by 3 bases and J by 5 bases, and 10 bases separated the two germline ends. CDR3 sequence: CASSFTPRETQYF. CDR3 DNA sequence: TGTGCCAGCAGTTTTACACCGAGGGAGACCCAGTACTTC.

This clonotype was seen a handful of times. The V and J genes are TRBV5-6 and TRBJ2-1; 7 bases are shared with TRBD1. The CDR3 length is 18 residues. J lost 6 bases, V lost 0 bases, and 15 bases had no gene match. Germline values: CDR1 SGHDT, CDR2 YYEEEE. CDR3 protein: CASSLEGANRGGFNEQFF. The CDR3 DNA sequence: TGTGCCAGCAGCTTGGAGGGGGCAAACCGAGGAGGTTTCAATGAGCAGTTCTTC.

The chain links TRBV29-1 to TRBJ1-2; 8 bases line up with TRBD1. This CDR3 contains 12 residues. Germline values: CDR1 SQVTM, CDR2 ANQGSEA. The trim removed 3 bases at V and 6 bases at J, leaving 3 bases unmatched. Written as DNA, the CDR3 is TGCAGCGTTGATCCAGGGGGCAATGGCTACACCTTC. As protein: CSVDPGGNGYTF.

The chain couples TRBV20-1 to TRBJ2-1; TRBD1 aligns across 9 bases. This CDR3 is 15 amino acids long. Germline V gives CDR1 DFQATT, CDR2 SNEGSKA (reference sequence). With 0 bases clipped from V and 7 bases from J, the junction kept 7 bases outside the gene matches. DNA for the CDR3: TGCAGTGCTAGAGATAGGAACAGGGGGCTAAATGAGCAGTTCTTC. Amino acid sequence: CSARDRNRGLNEQFF.

A word on this clonotype: This may arise from a read error, as a much more abundant clone is one base away. This chain joins TRBV7-3 and TRBJ1-2; D remains ambiguous. CDR1 SGHTA and CDR2 FQGTGA come from the germline V gene. CDR3 length: 15 residues. The CDR3 region is CASSLNPGPNYGYAF. The CDR3 bases are TGTGCCAGCAGCTTAAATCCAGGCCCTAACTATGGCTACGCCTTC.

The chain employs TRBV29-1 and TRBJ2-5, with D unclear. The CDR3 has 13 amino acids. The V and J ends lost 3 bases and 6 bases respectively, with 14 bases between them. Per germline, CDR1 SQVTM and CDR2 ANQGSEA. The CDR3 DNA reads as TGCAGCGTTGATTCTCGGATACGGCAGACCCAGTACTTC. This encodes CSVDSRIRQTQYF.

In its sample, this clonotype was seen a few times. This sequence joins TRBV19 and TRBJ1-1; D not resolved. Germline loops: CDR1 LNHDA, CDR2 SQIVND (reference sequence). The CDR3 extends over 15 amino acids. Trimming shortened V by 7 bases and J by 4 bases, and 19 bases separated the two germline ends. CDR3 coding DNA: TGTGCCAGTAACTTGGATTACGACATGGGCACTGAAGCTTTCTTT. This sequence encodes CASNLDYDMGTEAFF. The whole variable domain, remainder taken from reference TRBV19 and TRBJ1-1, is DGGITQSPKYLFRKEGQNVTLSCEQNLNHDAMYWYRQDPGQGLRLIYYSQIVNDFQKGDIAEGYSVSREKKESFPLTVTSAQKNPTAFYLCASNLDYDMGTEAFFGQGTRLTVV.

This clonotype turned up a few times. The chain recombines TRBV6-2 or TRBV6-3 with TRBJ1-5; no definite D call. Germline values: CDR1 MNHEY, CDR2 SVGEGT. This CDR3 spans 14 amino acids. Trimming removed 0 bases from V and 11 bases from J, with 14 bases in between. CDR3 region: CASSYSGSLRAQHF. The CDR3 DNA sequence: TGTGCCAGCAGTTACTCCGGCAGCCTCAGAGCCCAGCATTTT.

This clonotype was recorded at least ten times. This sequence joins TRBV19 and TRBJ2-7; 9 nucleotides align to TRBD2. The CDR3 totals 14 residues. The germline V gene has CDR1 LNHDA and CDR2 SQIVND (reference sequence). J gave up 1 base and V 5 bases, and 3 bases lay outside the gene matches. The CDR3 nucleotides read TGTGCCAGTAGTCCTAGCGGGGTTTCCTACGAGCAGTACTTC. This sequence encodes CASSPSGVSYEQYF. The whole variable domain, filled in from reference TRBV19 and TRBJ2-7, reads DGGITQSPKYLFRKEGQNVTLSCEQNLNHDAMYWYRQDPGQGLRLIYYSQIVNDFQKGDIAEGYSVSREKKESFPLTVTSAQKNPTAFYLCASSPSGVSYEQYFGPGTRLTVT.

This clonotype was recorded a few times. The chain is built from TRBV5-1 and TRBJ2-3, with TRBD2 identical over 9 bases. CDR3 length equals 16 residues. CDR1 and CDR2 from the germline V gene are SGHRS and YFSETQ. V gave up 4 bases and J gave up 2 bases; unmatched junction bases: 8. The CDR3 DNA sequence: TGCGCCAGCAGCCTCTCGAGCGGGGGGAACACAGATACGCAGTATTTT. It codes for CASSLSSGGNTDTQYF.